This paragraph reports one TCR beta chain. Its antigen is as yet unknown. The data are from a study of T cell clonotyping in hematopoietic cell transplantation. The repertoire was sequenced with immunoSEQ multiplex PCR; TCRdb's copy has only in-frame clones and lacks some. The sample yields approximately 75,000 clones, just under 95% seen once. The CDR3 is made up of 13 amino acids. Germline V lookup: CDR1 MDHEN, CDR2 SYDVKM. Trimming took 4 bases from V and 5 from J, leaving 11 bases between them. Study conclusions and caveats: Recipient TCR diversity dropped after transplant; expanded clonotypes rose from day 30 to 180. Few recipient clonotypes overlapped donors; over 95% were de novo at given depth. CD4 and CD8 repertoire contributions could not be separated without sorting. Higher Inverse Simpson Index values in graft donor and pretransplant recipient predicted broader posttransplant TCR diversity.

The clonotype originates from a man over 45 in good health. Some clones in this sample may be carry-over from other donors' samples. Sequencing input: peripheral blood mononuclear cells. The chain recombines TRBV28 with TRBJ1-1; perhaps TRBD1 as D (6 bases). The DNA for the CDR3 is TGTGCCAGCAGTTGGATAAGGGGGACTGAAGCTTTCTTT. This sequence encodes CASSWIRGTEAFF.